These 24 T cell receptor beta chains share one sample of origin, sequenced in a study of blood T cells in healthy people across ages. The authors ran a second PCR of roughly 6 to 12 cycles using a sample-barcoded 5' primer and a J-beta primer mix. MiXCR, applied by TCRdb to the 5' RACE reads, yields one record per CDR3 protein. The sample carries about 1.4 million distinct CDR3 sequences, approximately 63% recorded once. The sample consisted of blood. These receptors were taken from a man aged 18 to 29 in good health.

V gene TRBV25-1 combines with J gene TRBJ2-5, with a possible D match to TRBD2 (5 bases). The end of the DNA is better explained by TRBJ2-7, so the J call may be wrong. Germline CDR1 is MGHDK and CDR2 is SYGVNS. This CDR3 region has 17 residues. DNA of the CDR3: TGTGCCAGCAGTGAAAGGCCGGGGAAGCGGAGACCCTACGAGCAGTACTTC. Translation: CASSERPGKRRPYEQYF.

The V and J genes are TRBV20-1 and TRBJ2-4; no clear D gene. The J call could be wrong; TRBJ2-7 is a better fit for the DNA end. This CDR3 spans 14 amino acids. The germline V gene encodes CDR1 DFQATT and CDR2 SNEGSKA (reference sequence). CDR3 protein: CSASLAHHLGEQYF. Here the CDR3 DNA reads TGCAGTGCTAGTCTCGCCCACCACTTGGGCGAGCAGTACTTC.

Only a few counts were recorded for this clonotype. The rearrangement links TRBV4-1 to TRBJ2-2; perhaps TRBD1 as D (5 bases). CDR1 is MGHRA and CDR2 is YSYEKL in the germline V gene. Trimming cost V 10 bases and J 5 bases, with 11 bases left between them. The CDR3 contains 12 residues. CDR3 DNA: TGCGCCACCCTGACAGATACCGGGGAGCTGTTTTTT. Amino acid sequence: CATLTDTGELFF.

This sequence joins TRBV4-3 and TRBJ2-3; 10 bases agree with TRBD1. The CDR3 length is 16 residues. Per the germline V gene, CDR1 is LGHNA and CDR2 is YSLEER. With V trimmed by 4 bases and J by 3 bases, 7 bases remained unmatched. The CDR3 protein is CASSLKTGGWTDTQYF. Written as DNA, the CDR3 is TGCGCCAGCAGCCTAAAGACAGGGGGCTGGACAGATACGCAGTATTTT.

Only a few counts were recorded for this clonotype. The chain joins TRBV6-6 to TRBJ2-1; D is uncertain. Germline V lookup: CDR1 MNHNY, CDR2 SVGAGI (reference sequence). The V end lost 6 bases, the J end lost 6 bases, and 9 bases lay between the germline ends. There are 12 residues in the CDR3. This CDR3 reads CASSQITNEQFF. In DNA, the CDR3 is TGTGCCAGCAGCCAAATCACCAATGAGCAGTTCTTC.

CDR3 residues: CASSHVTAFTDTQYF. DNA of the CDR3: TGCGCCAGCAGCCACGTGACCGCTTTTACAGATACGCAGTATTTT. The rearrangement links TRBV4-1 to TRBJ2-3; unclear D gene. With 3 bases removed from V and 3 bases from J, the gap between germline ends came to 13 bases. Germline V gives CDR1 MGHRA, CDR2 YSYEKL. The CDR3 contains 15 residues.

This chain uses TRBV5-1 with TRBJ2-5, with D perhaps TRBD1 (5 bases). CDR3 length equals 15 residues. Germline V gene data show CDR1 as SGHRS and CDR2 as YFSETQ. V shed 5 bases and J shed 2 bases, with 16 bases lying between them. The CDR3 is CASSPVIDRQETQYF. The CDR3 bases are TGCGCCAGCAGTCCGGTTATAGACAGACAAGAGACCCAGTACTTC.

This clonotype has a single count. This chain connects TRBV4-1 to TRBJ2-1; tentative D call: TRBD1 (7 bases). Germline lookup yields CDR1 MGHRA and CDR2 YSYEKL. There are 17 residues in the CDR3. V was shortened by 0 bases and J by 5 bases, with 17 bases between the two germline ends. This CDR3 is CASSQDPGTRGDNEQFF. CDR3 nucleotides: TGCGCCAGCAGCCAAGATCCGGGGACCAGGGGGGACAATGAGCAGTTCTTC.

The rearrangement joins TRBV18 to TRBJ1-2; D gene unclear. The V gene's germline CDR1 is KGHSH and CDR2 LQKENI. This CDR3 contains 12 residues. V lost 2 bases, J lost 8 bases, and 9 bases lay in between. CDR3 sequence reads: CASSPDKGGYTF. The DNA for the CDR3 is TGTGCCAGCTCACCAGACAAGGGCGGCTACACCTTC.

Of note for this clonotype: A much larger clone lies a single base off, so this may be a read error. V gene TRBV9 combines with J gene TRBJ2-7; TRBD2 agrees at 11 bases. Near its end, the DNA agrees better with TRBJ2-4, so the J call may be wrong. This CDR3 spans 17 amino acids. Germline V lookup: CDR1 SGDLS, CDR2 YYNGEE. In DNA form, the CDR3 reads TGTGCCAGCAGCTTCCTGACTAGCGGGATAACCAAAAACATTCAGTACTTC. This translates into CASSFLTSGITKNIQYF.

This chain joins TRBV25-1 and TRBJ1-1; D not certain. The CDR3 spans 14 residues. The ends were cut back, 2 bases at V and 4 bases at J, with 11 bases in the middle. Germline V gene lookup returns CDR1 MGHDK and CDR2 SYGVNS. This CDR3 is CASSEDPGSTEAFF. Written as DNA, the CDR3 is TGTGCCAGCAGTGAAGATCCGGGGTCCACTGAAGCTTTCTTT. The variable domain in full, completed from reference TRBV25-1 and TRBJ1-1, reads EADIYQTPRYLVIGTGKKITLECSQTMGHDKMYWYQQDPGMELHLIHYSYGVNSTEKGDLSSESTVSRIRTEHFPLTLESARPSHTSQYLCASSEDPGSTEAFFGQGTRLTVV.

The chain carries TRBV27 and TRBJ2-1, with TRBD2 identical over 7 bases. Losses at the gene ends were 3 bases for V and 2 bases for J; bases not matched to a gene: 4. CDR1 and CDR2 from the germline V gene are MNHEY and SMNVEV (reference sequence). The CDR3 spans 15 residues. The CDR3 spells CASSLPGTTYNEQFF. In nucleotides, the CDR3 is TGTGCCAGCAGTTTGCCCGGGACTACCTACAATGAGCAGTTCTTC.

CDR3 sequence reads: CSASPTGVGGYTF. In DNA form, the CDR3 reads TGCAGTGCTAGCCCGACAGGGGTAGGGGGCTACACCTTC. This rearrangement joins TRBV20-1 to TRBJ1-2, with 8 bases aligning to TRBD1. CDR3 length: 13 amino acids. V lost 3 bases, J lost 8 bases, and 8 bases stayed unmatched. The germline V gene encodes CDR1 DFQATT and CDR2 SNEGSKA (reference sequence).

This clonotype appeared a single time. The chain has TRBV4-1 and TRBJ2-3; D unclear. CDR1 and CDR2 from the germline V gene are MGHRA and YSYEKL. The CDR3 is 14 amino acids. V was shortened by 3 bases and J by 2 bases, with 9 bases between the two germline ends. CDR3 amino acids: CASSHLGLTDTQYF. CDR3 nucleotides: TGCGCCAGCAGCCACCTCGGGCTCACAGATACGCAGTATTTT.

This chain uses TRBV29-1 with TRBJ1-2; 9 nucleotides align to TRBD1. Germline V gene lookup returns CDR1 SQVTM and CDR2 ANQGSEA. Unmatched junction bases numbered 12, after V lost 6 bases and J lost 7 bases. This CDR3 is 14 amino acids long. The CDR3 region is CSVNSGTGWSGYTF. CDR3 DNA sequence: TGCAGCGTGAACTCCGGGACAGGGTGGAGTGGCTACACCTTC.

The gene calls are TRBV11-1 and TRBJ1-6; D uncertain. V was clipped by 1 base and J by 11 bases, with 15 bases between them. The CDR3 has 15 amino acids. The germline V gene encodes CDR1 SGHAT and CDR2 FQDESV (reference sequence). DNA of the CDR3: TGTGCCAGCAGCTTAGGAGTCACGGGGAGTCCACCCCTCCACTTT. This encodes CASSLGVTGSPPLHF.

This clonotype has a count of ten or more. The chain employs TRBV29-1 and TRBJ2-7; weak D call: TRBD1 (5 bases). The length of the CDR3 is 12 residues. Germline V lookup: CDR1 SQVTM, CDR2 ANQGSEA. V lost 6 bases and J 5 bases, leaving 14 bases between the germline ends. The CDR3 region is CSVLDSGNEQYF. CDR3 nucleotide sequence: TGCAGCGTCCTTGACAGTGGGAACGAGCAGTACTTC.

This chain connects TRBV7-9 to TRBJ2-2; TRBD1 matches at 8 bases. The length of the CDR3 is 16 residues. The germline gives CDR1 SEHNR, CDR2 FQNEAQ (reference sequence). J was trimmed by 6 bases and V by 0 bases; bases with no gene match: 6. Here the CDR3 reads CASSLATGGFAGELFF. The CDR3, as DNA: TGTGCCAGCAGCTTAGCCACAGGGGGATTTGCCGGGGAGCTGTTTTTT. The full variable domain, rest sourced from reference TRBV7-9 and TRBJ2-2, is DTGVSQNPRHKITKRGQNVTFRCDPISEHNRLYWYRQTLGQGPEFLTYFQNEAQLEKSRLLSDRFSAERPKGSFSTLEIQRTEQGDSAMYLCASSLATGGFAGELFFGEGSRLTVL.

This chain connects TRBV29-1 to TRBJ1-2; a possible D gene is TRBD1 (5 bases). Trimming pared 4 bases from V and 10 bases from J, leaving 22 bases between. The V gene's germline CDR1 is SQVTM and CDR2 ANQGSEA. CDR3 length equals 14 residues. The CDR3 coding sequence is TGCAGCGTTGCCCTTACCGGGACGGAAAGGGACTACACCTTC. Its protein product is CSVALTGTERDYTF.

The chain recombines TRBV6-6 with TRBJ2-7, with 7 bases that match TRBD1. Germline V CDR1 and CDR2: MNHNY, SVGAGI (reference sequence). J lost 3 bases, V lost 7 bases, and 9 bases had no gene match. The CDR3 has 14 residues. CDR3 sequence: CASKITGDGYEQYF. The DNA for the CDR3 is TGTGCCAGCAAAATTACAGGGGACGGCTACGAGCAGTACTTC.

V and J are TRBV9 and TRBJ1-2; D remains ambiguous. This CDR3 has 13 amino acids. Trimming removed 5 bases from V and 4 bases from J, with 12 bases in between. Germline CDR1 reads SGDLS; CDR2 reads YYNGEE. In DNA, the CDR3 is TGTGCCAGCAGTGTCGAGGGTGGCTATGGCTACACCTTC. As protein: CASSVEGGYGYTF.

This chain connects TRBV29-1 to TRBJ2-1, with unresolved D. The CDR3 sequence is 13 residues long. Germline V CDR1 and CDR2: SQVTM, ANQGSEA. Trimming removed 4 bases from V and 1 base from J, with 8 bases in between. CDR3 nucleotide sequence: TGCAGCGTTGTTCAAGTATCCTACAATGAGCAGTTCTTC. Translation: CSVVQVSYNEQFF.

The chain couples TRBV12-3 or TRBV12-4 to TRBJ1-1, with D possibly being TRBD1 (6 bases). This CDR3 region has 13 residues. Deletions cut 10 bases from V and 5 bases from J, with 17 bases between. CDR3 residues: CAILYPQGTEAFF. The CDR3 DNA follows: TGTGCCATCCTTTACCCCCAGGGGACTGAAGCTTTCTTT.

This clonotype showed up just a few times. The CDR3 DNA reads TGTGCCAGCAGTCCGAGGACCGAGGATAAACTGTTTTTT. It translates to CASSPRTEDKLFF. The rearrangement links TRBV12-3 or TRBV12-4 to TRBJ1-4; D uncertain. With 5 bases removed from V and 11 bases from J, the gap between germline ends came to 15 bases. The CDR3 consists of 13 residues.